This record looks at one T cell receptor (beta chain) sequence and its context. The sample originates from a study of T cell changes during pregnancy in multiple sclerosis. Germline assignment: CDR1 KGHSH and CDR2 LQKENI. The CDR3 is 15 residues long. Unmatched junction bases numbered 5, after V lost 3 bases and J lost 2 bases. Libraries were prepared by immunoSEQ multiplex PCR; TCRdb keeps only in-frame clonotypes and omits some of them. The repertoire holds 65,000 or so clones, with about 90% as singletons. Sequencing was performed on peripheral blood, taken in the second trimester of pregnancy. The sequence came from a female donor in good health, enrolled as a control in a pregnancy study. This chain connects TRBV18 to TRBJ2-3, with TRBD1 matching 7 bases. The CDR3 reads CASSPGTDSTDTQYF. The CDR3 DNA sequence: TGTGCCAGCTCACCCGGGACAGATTCCACAGATACGCAGTATTTT.